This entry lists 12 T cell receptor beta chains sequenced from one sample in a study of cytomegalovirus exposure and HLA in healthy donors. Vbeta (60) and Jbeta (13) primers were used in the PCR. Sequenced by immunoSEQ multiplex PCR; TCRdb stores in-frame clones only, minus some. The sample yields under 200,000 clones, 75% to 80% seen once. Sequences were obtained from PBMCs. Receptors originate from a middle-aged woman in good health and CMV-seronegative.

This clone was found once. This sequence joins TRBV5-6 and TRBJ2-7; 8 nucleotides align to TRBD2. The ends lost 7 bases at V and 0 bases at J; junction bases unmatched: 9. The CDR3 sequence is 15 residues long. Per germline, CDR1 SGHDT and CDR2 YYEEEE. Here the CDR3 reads CASGRKRGTSYEQYF. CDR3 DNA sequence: TGTGCCAGCGGCCGGAAGCGGGGGACCTCCTACGAGCAGTACTTC.

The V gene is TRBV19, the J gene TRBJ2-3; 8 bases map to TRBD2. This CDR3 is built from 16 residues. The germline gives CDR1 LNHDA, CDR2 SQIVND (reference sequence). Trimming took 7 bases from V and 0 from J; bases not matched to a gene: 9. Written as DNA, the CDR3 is TGTGCCAGTACCGACGTAGGGACTAGGAGCACAGATACGCAGTATTTT. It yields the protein CASTDVGTRSTDTQYF.

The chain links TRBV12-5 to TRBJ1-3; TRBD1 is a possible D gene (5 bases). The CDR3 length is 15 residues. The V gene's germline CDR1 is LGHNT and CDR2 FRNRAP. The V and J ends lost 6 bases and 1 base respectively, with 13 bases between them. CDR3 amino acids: CASGRGTPSGNTIYF. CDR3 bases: TGTGCTAGTGGCCGCGGGACTCCATCTGGAAACACCATATATTTT.

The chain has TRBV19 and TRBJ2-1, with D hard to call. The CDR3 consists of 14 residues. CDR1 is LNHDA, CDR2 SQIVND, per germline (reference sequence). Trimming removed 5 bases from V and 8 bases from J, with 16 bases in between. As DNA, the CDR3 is TGTGCCAGTAGTTTTTCCCCTAGTCCTGATGAGCAGTTCTTC. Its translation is CASSFSPSPDEQFF.

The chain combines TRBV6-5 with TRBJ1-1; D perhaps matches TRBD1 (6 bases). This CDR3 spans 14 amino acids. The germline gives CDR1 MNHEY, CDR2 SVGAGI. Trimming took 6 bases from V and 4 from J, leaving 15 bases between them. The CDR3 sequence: CASRSQGGSTEAFF. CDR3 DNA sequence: TGTGCCAGCAGATCACAGGGTGGGAGCACTGAAGCTTTCTTT.

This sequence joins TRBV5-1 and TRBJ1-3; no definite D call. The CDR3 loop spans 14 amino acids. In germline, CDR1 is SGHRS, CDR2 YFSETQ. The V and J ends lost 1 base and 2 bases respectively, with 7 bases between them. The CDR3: CASSLNFAGNTIYF. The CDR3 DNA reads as TGCGCCAGCAGCTTGAATTTCGCTGGAAACACCATATATTTT.

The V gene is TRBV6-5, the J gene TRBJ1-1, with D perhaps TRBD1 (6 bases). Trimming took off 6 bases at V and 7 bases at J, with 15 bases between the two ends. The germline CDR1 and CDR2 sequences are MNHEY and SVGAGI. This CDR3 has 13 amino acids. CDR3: CASRQSGAHEAFF. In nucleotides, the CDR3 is TGTGCCAGCAGGCAATCAGGGGCTCATGAAGCTTTCTTT.

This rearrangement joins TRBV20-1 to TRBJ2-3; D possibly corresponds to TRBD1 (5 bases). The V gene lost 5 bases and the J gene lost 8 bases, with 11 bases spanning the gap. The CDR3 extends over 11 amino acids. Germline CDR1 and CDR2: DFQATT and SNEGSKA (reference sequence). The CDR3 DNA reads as TGCAGTGCTTACAGGTTGGGTACGCAGTATTTT. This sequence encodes CSAYRLGTQYF.

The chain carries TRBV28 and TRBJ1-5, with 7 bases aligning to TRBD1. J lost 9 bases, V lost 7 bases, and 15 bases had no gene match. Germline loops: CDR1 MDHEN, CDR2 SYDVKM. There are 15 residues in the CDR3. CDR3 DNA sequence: TGTGCCAGCACTCCCGGGACAGCGAAGCATGGGCCCCAGCATTTT. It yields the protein CASTPGTAKHGPQHF.

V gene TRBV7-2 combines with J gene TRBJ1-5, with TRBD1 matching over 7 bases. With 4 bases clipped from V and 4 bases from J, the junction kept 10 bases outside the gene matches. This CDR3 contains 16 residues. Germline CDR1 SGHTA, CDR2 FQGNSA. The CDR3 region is CASSSGGQIPNQPQHF. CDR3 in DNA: TGTGCCAGCAGCTCCGGGGGACAGATACCTAATCAGCCCCAGCATTTT.

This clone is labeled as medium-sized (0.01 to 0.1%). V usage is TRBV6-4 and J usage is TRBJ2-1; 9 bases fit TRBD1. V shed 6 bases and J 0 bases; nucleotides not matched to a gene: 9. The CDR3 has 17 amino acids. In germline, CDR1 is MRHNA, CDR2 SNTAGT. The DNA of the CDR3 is TGTGCCAGCAGCCCCAGGGACAGGGAAAACTCCTACAATGAGCAGTTCTTC. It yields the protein CASSPRDRENSYNEQFF.

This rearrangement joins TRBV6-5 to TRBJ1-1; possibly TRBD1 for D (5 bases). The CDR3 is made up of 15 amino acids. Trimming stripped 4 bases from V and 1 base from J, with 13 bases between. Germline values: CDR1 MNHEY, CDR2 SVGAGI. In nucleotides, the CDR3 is TGTGCCAGCAGTTTAGGGGCGGCCGGGAACACTGAAGCTTTCTTT. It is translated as CASSLGAAGNTEAFF.